This TCR beta chain was observed in a study of cytomegalovirus exposure and HLA in healthy donors. Overall study: The approximately 100 million unique TCR beta sequences, from 150 million to 200 million T cells, were found by an earlier analysis.

V gave up 5 bases and J gave up 4 bases; unmatched junction bases: 11. Germline loops: CDR1 SEHNR, CDR2 FQNEAQ (reference sequence). The CDR3 consists of 16 residues. This clone turned up a few times. Its antigen is unidentified. Each donor was nominally healthy when sampled (though unrecorded immune exposures were likely). Study findings and constraints: Most CMV-associated TCR beta chains were later found to appear HLA-restricted. Researchers counted 180 or so TCR beta chains as cytomegalovirus-associated.

Primers: 60 Vbeta forward and 13 Jbeta reverse. The method was immunoSEQ multiplex PCR; TCRdb's version includes in-frame clones alone and lacks a portion of them. Among 75,000 to 90,000 clones listed, over 9.5% were seen once. The TCR sequence derives from a man aged 55-75 years in good health and CMV-seropositive. V usage is TRBV7-9 and J usage is TRBJ1-1; the match to TRBD1 covers 9 bases. Sequencing was performed on PBMCs. The CDR3 region has the DNA TGTGCCAGCAGCCCCCCCTCATTGACAGGGGGCACTGAAGCTTTCTTT. The encoded protein is CASSPPSLTGGTEAFF.